The 28 T cell receptor beta chains reported below all come from one sample, sequenced in a study of T cell changes during pregnancy in multiple sclerosis. Generated by immunoSEQ multiplex PCR, the TCRdb table keeps only in-frame clones and is missing some. The table includes 70,000 to 80,000 clones, approximately 92% detected once. Sequencing used peripheral blood, obtained in the first trimester of pregnancy. These receptors originate from a female donor with multiple sclerosis, enrolled in a pregnancy study.

The chain's CDR3 is CASSLTGGGTDTQYF. In nucleotides, the CDR3 is TGTGCCAGCAGCTTAACGGGCGGGGGCACAGATACGCAGTATTTT. The chain employs TRBV7-3 and TRBJ2-3, with D possibly matching TRBD2 (6 bases). Per the germline V gene, CDR1 is SGHTA and CDR2 is FQGTGA. This CDR3 has 15 residues. Trimming shortened V by 0 bases and J by 1 base, and 8 bases separated the two germline ends.

This chain uses TRBV4-3 with TRBJ2-7; 10 nucleotides match TRBD2. CDR1 LGHNA and CDR2 YSLEER come from the germline V gene. The trim removed 0 bases at V and 2 bases at J, leaving 4 bases unmatched. The CDR3 covers 16 residues. The CDR3 reads CASSQDASGGTYEQYF. The CDR3 bases are TGCGCCAGCAGCCAAGACGCTAGCGGGGGCACCTACGAGCAGTACTTC.

This clone occurred once. V gene TRBV5-1 combines with J gene TRBJ2-7; possibly TRBD2 for D (6 bases). CDR1 and CDR2 (germline): SGHRS, YFSETQ. Trimming cost V 0 bases and J 6 bases, with 16 bases left between them. The CDR3 loop spans 15 amino acids. The CDR3 DNA reads TGCGCCAGCAGCTTGGCGGGAGAAACACATGGCGAGCAGTACTTC. Translation: CASSLAGETHGEQYF.

This sequence joins TRBV7-2 and TRBJ1-3, with 9 bases lining up with TRBD1. The germline V gene has CDR1 SGHTA and CDR2 FQGNSA. V was clipped by 5 bases and J by 0 bases; unmatched bases: 5. The CDR3 spans 16 residues. The CDR3 DNA reads as TGTGCCAGCAGCCACCAGACAGGGGGCTCTGGAAACACCATATATTTT. It specifies CASSHQTGGSGNTIYF.

The chain combines TRBV5-1 with TRBJ1-1; D possibly corresponds to TRBD1 (5 bases). CDR3 size: 21 residues. V was trimmed by 6 bases and J by 0 bases, leaving 33 bases between them. CDR1 is SGHRS and CDR2 is YFSETQ in the germline V gene. The CDR3 nucleotides read TGCGCCAGCACCCCTCAGGGTGGAGGGAGTGCAAGGGGAATAGTGAACACTGAAGCTTTCTTT. Translated, it gives CASTPQGGGSARGIVNTEAFF. Using reference TRBV5-1 and TRBJ1-1 for the parts outside the CDR3, the full variable domain is KAGVTQTPRYLIKTRGQQVTLSCSPISGHRSVSWYQQTPGQGLQFLFEYFSETQRNKGNFPGRFSGRQFSNSRSEMNVSTLELGDSALYLCASTPQGGGSARGIVNTEAFFGQGTRLTVV.

V usage is TRBV19 and J usage is TRBJ1-5; 9 nucleotides line up with TRBD1. The CDR3 length is 16 residues. CDR1 and CDR2 (germline): LNHDA, SQIVND (reference sequence). V was clipped by 1 base and J by 3 bases; unmatched bases: 4. CDR3 protein: CASSIGGTGNNQPQHF. For the CDR3, the DNA is TGTGCCAGTAGTATAGGCGGGACAGGGAACAATCAGCCCCAGCATTTT.

This rearrangement joins TRBV19 to TRBJ2-7, with 10 bases fitting TRBD2. Germline V CDR1 and CDR2: LNHDA, SQIVND (reference sequence). The CDR3 totals 15 residues. The V segment lost 2 bases and the J segment 0 bases; nucleotides outside the gene matches: 1. The CDR3 loop reads CASSIIAGGSYEQYF. The CDR3, as DNA: TGTGCCAGTAGTATAATAGCGGGGGGCTCCTACGAGCAGTACTTC.

V is TRBV9 and J is TRBJ2-7; TRBD2 aligns across 13 bases. V dropped 2 bases and J dropped 4; count of bases not matched to a gene: 6. The CDR3 totals 16 residues. Looked up from germline, CDR1 is SGDLS and CDR2 is YYNGEE. Here the CDR3 reads CASSVSGLAGLYEQYF. CDR3 nucleotides: TGTGCCAGCAGCGTCTCGGGACTAGCGGGGCTATACGAGCAGTACTTC.

This sequence joins TRBV7-3 and TRBJ2-3, with D perhaps TRBD2 (7 bases). Germline values: CDR1 SGHTA, CDR2 FQGTGA. Between the trimmed V and J ends, which lost 5 bases and 3 bases, there was a span of 15 bases. The CDR3 loop spans 15 amino acids. CDR3 sequence: CASSRLGGGTDTQYF. As DNA, the CDR3 is TGTGCCAGCAGCCGCCTGGGAGGGGGTACAGATACGCAGTATTTT.

This clone was seen only once. The chain recombines TRBV7-9 with TRBJ2-7, with 7 bases fitting TRBD1. The CDR3 totals 14 residues. Germline V CDR1 and CDR2: SEHNR, FQNEAQ (reference sequence). The trim removed 6 bases at V and 2 bases at J, leaving 7 bases unmatched. The CDR3 DNA is TGTGCCAGCAGTCGTACGGGACAGACCTACGAGCAGTACTTC. The encoded protein is CASSRTGQTYEQYF. The full variable domain, with the rest looked up from reference TRBV7-9 and TRBJ2-7, is DTGVSQNPRHKITKRGQNVTFRCDPISEHNRLYWYRQTLGQGPEFLTYFQNEAQLEKSRLLSDRFSAERPKGSFSTLEIQRTEQGDSAMYLCASSRTGQTYEQYFGPGTRLTVT.

The chain couples TRBV11-2 to TRBJ1-2, with D perhaps matching TRBD1 (5 bases). Per the germline V gene, CDR1 is SGHAT and CDR2 is FQNNGV. The CDR3 has 14 residues. V was pared by 4 bases and J by 9 bases, with 18 bases between. The CDR3 here is CASSSWAGGSSYTF. The CDR3 region has the DNA TGTGCCAGCAGCTCCTGGGCGGGGGGATCCAGCTACACCTTC. The whole variable domain, filled in from reference TRBV11-2 and TRBJ1-2, reads EAGVAQSPRYKIIEKRQSVAFWCNPISGHATLYWYQQILGQGPKLLIQFQNNGVVDDSQLPKDRFSAERLKGVDSTLKIQPAKLEDSAVYLCASSSWAGGSSYTFGSGTRLTVV.

This chain links TRBV23-1 with TRBJ1-1; D unresolved. TRBV23-1 is an ORF, and what it does is uncertain. CDR3 length: 12 amino acids. The V gene lost 2 bases and the J gene lost 8 bases, with 9 bases spanning the gap. In DNA form, the CDR3 reads TGCGCCAGCAGTCAACAACAGTTCGAAGCTTTCTTT. Its translation is CASSQQQFEAFF.

This sequence joins TRBV4-1 and TRBJ1-1; TRBD1 matches 7 bases. The trim removed 1 base at V and 1 base at J, leaving 12 bases unmatched. The CDR3 is 18 amino acids. Germline V lookup: CDR1 MGHRA, CDR2 YSYEKL. CDR3 residues: CASSQGGKGGTENTEAFF. The DNA for the CDR3 is TGCGCCAGCAGCCAAGGGGGAAAAGGGGGGACAGAGAACACTGAAGCTTTCTTT.

This chain links TRBV6-6 with TRBJ1-1; D ambiguous. CDR1 MNHNY and CDR2 SVGAGI come from the germline V gene (reference sequence). V was clipped by 2 bases and J by 4 bases, with 11 bases between them. There are 14 residues in the CDR3. The CDR3 DNA is TGTGCCAGCAGTTACGCGTTGGAGGGCACTGAAGCTTTCTTT. Residues: CASSYALEGTEAFF.

This clone was seen once. The V gene is TRBV7-7, the J gene TRBJ1-1; TRBD1 is a possible D gene (6 bases). The V and J ends lost 6 bases and 5 bases respectively, with 13 bases between them. The CDR3 totals 13 residues. Per germline, CDR1 SSHAT and CDR2 FNYEAQ (reference sequence). CDR3 residues: CASSLSQGTEAFF. DNA of the CDR3: TGTGCCAGCAGTCTCAGCCAGGGGACTGAAGCTTTCTTT.

This clone was recorded only once. The genes are TRBV7-2 and TRBJ1-5; D is possibly TRBD1 (5 bases). V was pared by 2 bases and J by 0 bases, with 14 bases between. This CDR3 spans 17 amino acids. Germline V CDR1 and CDR2: SGHTA, FQGNSA. CDR3 sequence reads: CASSLTPDRNSNQPQHF. The CDR3 DNA reads TGTGCCAGCAGCTTAACCCCTGACAGAAATAGCAATCAGCCCCAGCATTTT. Full variable domain (missing parts from reference TRBV7-2 and TRBJ1-5): GAGVSQSPSNKVTEKGKDVELRCDPISGHTALYWYRQSLGQGLEFLIYFQGNSAPDKSGLPSDRFSAERTGGSVSTLTIQRTQQEDSAVYLCASSLTPDRNSNQPQHFGDGTRLSIL.

The chain has TRBV7-3 and TRBJ2-5; D ambiguous. The CDR3 spans 13 residues. Trimming shortened V by 2 bases and J by 0 bases, and 4 bases separated the two germline ends. Per germline, CDR1 SGHTA and CDR2 FQGTGA. The CDR3 coding sequence is TGTGCCAGCAGCTTACACTACCAAGAGACCCAGTACTTC. This codes for CASSLHYQETQYF.

J is TRBJ1-1 and V is TRBV5-4; 9 positions match TRBD1. From germline, CDR1 is SGHNT and CDR2 YYREEE (reference sequence). The CDR3 has 16 residues. The V and J ends lost 0 bases and 1 base, in that order; junction bases with no gene match: 4. The CDR3 spells CASSLGADRGNTEAFF. The CDR3 bases are TGTGCCAGCAGCTTGGGCGCGGACAGGGGGAACACTGAAGCTTTCTTT.

This clone was counted a single time. The rearrangement joins TRBV27 to TRBJ2-1; 14 bases are a match to TRBD2. After removal of 2 bases from V and 4 bases from J, the junction contained 10 bases not matched to a gene. The CDR3 loop spans 19 amino acids. Germline V lookup: CDR1 MNHEY, CDR2 SMNVEV (reference sequence). In DNA, the CDR3 is TGTGCCAGCAGTTTAGGGCCTCGGACTAGCGGGGGGCGTTACAATGAGCAGTTCTTC. Translation: CASSLGPRTSGGRYNEQFF.

V and J are TRBV7-6 and TRBJ2-5, with a possible D match to TRBD1 (6 bases). CDR3 length: 15 amino acids. V gave up 4 bases and J gave up 4 bases, with 16 bases separating them. Looked up from germline, CDR1 is SGHVS and CDR2 is FNYEAQ. CDR3 amino acids: CASSSKQGRIETQYF. The CDR3 DNA reads TGTGCCAGCAGCTCCAAACAGGGTAGGATAGAGACCCAGTACTTC.

V gene TRBV2 combines with J gene TRBJ1-1; D is possibly TRBD1 (6 bases). The CDR3 covers 14 residues. The germline gives CDR1 SNHLY, CDR2 FYNNEI. V lost 7 bases and J lost 3, with 15 bases in between. CDR3: CASNNGGADTEAFF. CDR3 in DNA: TGTGCCAGCAATAATGGGGGCGCGGACACTGAAGCTTTCTTT.

This clone was detected a few times. The gene calls are TRBV7-6 and TRBJ2-3; perhaps TRBD1 as D (6 bases). Germline values: CDR1 SGHVS, CDR2 FNYEAQ. The V and J ends lost 5 bases and 4 bases respectively, with 13 bases between them. The CDR3 totals 14 residues. The DNA for the CDR3 is TGTGCCAGCAGCCGTCCAGGGGAACCAGATACGCAGTATTTT. Its protein product is CASSRPGEPDTQYF.

The chain employs TRBV9 and TRBJ1-1, with 9 nucleotides matching TRBD1. Germline loops: CDR1 SGDLS, CDR2 YYNGEE. The CDR3 has 16 residues. Losses at the gene ends were 3 bases for V and 5 bases for J; bases not matched to a gene: 11. CDR3 in amino acids: CASSASGTGFVTEAFF. The CDR3 nucleotides read TGTGCCAGCAGCGCATCCGGGACAGGGTTCGTGACTGAAGCTTTCTTT. The full variable domain, in which reference TRBV9 and TRBJ1-1 provide the parts outside the CDR3, is DSGVTQTPKHLITATGQRVTLRCSPRSGDLSVYWYQQSLDQGLQFLIQYYNGEERAKGNILERFSAQQFPDLHSELNLSSLELGDSALYFCASSASGTGFVTEAFFGQGTRLTVV.

This rearrangement joins TRBV6-6 to TRBJ2-2; 7 bases align to TRBD2. This CDR3 contains 16 residues. The germline gives CDR1 MNHNY, CDR2 SVGAGI (reference sequence). V lost 7 bases to trimming and J lost 6 bases; unmatched junction nucleotides: 14. The CDR3 loop reads CASTGGRGTGAGELFF. The CDR3 DNA reads as TGTGCCAGCACCGGGGGGAGGGGTACGGGCGCCGGGGAGCTGTTTTTT.

Notes on this clone: This specimen includes other DNA sequences encoding the same CDR3. The J gene is TRBJ1-3, the V gene TRBV11-3; TRBD1 agrees at 8 bases. CDR3 length: 15 residues. After removal of 5 bases from V and 4 bases from J, the junction contained 7 bases not matched to a gene. Germline V CDR1 and CDR2: SGHNT, YENEEA. The CDR3 DNA is TGTGCCAGCAGCCCCGGACAGGGACCAGGAAACACCATATATTTT. This encodes CASSPGQGPGNTIYF.

The CDR3: CASSPNDPGSNQPQHF. The CDR3 DNA sequence: TGTGCCAGCAGTCCTAATGACCCCGGGAGCAATCAGCCCCAGCATTTT. The J gene is TRBJ1-5, the V gene TRBV27; D unresolved. The CDR3 is 16 residues long. V was clipped by 5 bases and J by 1 base, with 15 bases between them. Per germline, CDR1 MNHEY and CDR2 SMNVEV (reference sequence).

This chain uses TRBV2 with TRBJ1-1; 7 bases agree with TRBD1. The CDR3 runs to 16 residues. CDR1 is SNHLY and CDR2 is FYNNEI in the germline V gene. V gave up 5 bases and J gave up 3 bases; unmatched junction bases: 12. DNA of the CDR3: TGTGCCAGCAGTTCCTCTGGAGGGGGCGGCTACACTGAAGCTTTCTTT. Amino acids: CASSSSGGGGYTEAFF.

V and J are TRBV19 and TRBJ2-5, with 9 bases aligning to TRBD1. Germline CDR1 is LNHDA and CDR2 is SQIVND (reference sequence). The CDR3 loop spans 17 amino acids. With 1 base clipped from V and 1 base from J, the junction kept 7 bases outside the gene matches. The CDR3 DNA reads TGTGCCAGTAGTATAGGGACAGGGGCCGATTTCCAAGAGACCCAGTACTTC. Its protein product is CASSIGTGADFQETQYF.